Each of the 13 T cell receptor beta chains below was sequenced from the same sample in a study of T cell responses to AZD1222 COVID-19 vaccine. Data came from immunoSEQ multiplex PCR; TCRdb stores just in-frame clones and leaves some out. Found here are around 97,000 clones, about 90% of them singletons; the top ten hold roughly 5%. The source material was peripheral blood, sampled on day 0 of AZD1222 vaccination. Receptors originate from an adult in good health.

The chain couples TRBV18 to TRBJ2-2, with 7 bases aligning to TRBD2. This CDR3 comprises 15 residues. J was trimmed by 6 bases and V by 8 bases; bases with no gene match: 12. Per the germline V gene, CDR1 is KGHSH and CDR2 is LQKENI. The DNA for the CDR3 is TGTGCCAGCGGCCCGGGACTACATATGGCCGGGGAGCTGTTTTTT. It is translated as CASGPGLHMAGELFF.

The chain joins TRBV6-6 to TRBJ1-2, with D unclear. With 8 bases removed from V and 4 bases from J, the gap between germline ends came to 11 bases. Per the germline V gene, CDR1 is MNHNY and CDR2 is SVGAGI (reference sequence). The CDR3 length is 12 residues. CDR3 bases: TGTGCCAGCCGGACTTCTGCCTATGGCTACACCTTC. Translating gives CASRTSAYGYTF.

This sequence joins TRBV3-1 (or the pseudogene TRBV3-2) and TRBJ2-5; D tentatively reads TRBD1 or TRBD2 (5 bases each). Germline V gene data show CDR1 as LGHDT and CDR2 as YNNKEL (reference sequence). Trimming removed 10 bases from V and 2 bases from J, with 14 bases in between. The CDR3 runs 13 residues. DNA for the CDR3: TGTGCCACCATCCGGGGCCAACAAGAGACCCAGTACTTC. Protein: CATIRGQQETQYF.

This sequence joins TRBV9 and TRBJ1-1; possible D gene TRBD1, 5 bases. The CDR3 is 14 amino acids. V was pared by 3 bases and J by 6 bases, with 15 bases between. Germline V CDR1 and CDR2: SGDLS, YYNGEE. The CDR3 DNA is TGTGCCAGCAGCGCTGAGTCTGGGACTGCTGAAGCTTTCTTT. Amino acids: CASSAESGTAEAFF.

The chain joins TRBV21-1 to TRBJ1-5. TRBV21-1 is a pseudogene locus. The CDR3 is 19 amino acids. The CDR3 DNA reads TGTGCCAGCACCCCCGGGCAGGGAGGAGAAAGGGCGGTAAGGAGGCCCCAGCATTTT. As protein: CASTPGQGGERAVRRPQHF.

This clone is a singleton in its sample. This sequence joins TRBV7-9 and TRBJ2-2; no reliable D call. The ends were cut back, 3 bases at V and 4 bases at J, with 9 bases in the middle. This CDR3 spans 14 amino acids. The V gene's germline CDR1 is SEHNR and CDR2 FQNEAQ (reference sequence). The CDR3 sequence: CASSLGLTTGELFF. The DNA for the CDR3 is TGTGCCAGCAGCTTGGGTCTGACCACCGGGGAGCTGTTTTTT.

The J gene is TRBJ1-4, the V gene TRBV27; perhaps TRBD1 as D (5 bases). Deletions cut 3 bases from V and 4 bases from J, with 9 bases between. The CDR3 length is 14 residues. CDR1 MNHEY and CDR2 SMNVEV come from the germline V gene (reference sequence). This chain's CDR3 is CASSFGTRNEKLFF. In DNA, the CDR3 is TGTGCCAGCAGTTTCGGGACGCGTAATGAAAAACTGTTTTTT.

CDR3: CASSLKGTEAFF. The CDR3 DNA reads as TGTGCCAGCAGCTTAAAAGGAACTGAAGCTTTCTTT. V and J are TRBV13 and TRBJ1-1; D unresolved. V lost 2 bases to trimming and J lost 5 bases, with 6 bases between them. Germline CDR1 PRHDT, CDR2 FYEKMQ (reference sequence). This CDR3 comprises 12 residues.

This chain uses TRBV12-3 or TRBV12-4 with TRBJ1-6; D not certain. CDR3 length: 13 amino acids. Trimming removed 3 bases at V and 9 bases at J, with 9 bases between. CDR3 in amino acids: CASSLLWGSPLHF. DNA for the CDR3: TGTGCCAGCAGTTTGTTGTGGGGTTCACCCCTCCACTTT.

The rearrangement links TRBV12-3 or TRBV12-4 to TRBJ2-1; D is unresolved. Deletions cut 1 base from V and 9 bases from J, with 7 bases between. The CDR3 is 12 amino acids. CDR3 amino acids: CASSLEWVEQFF. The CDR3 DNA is TGTGCCAGCAGTTTAGAATGGGTTGAGCAGTTCTTC.

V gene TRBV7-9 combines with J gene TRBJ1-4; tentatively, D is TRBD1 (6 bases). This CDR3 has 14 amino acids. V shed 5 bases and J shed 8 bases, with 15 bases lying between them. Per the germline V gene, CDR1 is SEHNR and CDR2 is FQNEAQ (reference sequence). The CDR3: CASSLGGSREKLFF. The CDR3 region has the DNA TGTGCCAGCAGCCTCGGGGGCAGTCGCGAAAAACTGTTTTTT.

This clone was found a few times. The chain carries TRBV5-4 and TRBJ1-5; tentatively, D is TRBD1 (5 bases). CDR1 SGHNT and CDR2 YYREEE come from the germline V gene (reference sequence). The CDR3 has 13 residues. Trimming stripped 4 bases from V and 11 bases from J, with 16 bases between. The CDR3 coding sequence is TGTGCCAGCAGCGAATGGGGGGTTCTAGCCCAGCATTTT. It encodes CASSEWGVLAQHF.

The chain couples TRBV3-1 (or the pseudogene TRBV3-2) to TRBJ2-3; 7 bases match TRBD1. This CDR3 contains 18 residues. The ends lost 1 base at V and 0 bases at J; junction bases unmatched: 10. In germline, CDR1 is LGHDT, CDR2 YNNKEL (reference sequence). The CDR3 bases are TGTGCCAGCAGCCAAGGGACCTTGACAGGGTCTAGCACAGATACGCAGTATTTT. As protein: CASSQGTLTGSSTDTQYF.